The rows below give T cell receptor beta chains drawn from one sample of a study of technical replicates of blood from four donors. The method was immunoSEQ multiplex PCR; TCRdb's version includes in-frame clones alone and lacks a portion of them. The data contain about 79,000 clones, approximately 91% of them singletons. Sequenced input: T cells isolated from PBMCs. All receptors derive from a human donor in good health. Some clones in this sample may be carry-over from other donors' samples. CDR3s include the opening cysteine and the closing phenylalanine or tryptophan. The order of the fields is V gene, CDR3 protein.

TRBV5-1,CASSLLPNEQFF
TRBV7-9,CASSPKRDEQFF
TRBV5-4,CASNPGTTNEQFF
TRBV29-1,CSVGNPGLVGADTQYF
TRBV28,CASSLFRGRGYEQYF
TRBV29-1,CSVQDSYEQYF
TRBV7-8,CASSDRRLPINYEQYF
TRBV6-6,CASSYSWTAYEQYF
TRBV9,CASSVGASGRTQETQYF
TRBV6-5,CASRGTGSGTEAFF
TRBV5-1,CASSLILAGGKVGTQYF
TRBV4-1,CASSHTGYEQYF
TRBV30,CAWSVQQQETQYF
TRBV30,CAWSPGTGELFF
TRBV27,CASGDYEQYF
TRBV14,CASSQVVGTETYEQYF
TRBV30,CAWRQGPETQYF
TRBV6-1,CASSEYGRDTEAFF
TRBV10-3,CAISERLDEQFF
TRBV27,CASTGGTGELFF
TRBV15,CATSAGPLYNEQFF
TRBV19,CASSISGQGAYEQYF
TRBV5-4,CASSFLRAHNEQFF
TRBV18,CASSLNRENYGYTF
TRBV10-1,CASGDRDYQPQHF
TRBV6-5,CASSYNNMNTEAFF
TRBV11-3,CASTSGTGLYNEQFF
TRBV6-5,CASSPYTAGELFF
TRBV11-2,CASSRGLAGNIQYF
TRBV9,CASSSLSSIANTGELFF
TRBV4-3,CASSQNREGQPQHF
TRBV12-5,CASGTNRSNQPQHF
TRBV18,CASSPIGENTEAFF
TRBV28,CASSKGLAGKEQYF
TRBV7-6,CASSDRASGSYEQYF
TRBV28,CASSRVGLAGGGEQYF
TRBV19,CASSIVARGATEAFF
TRBV27,CASSSSGADLYGYTF
TRBV5-4,CASSLGAGNNYGYTF
TRBV11-3,CASSSLRTGSNGYTF
TRBV12-5,CASGSGQGTGYTF
TRBV5-8,CASSSGWKRELIDTQYF
TRBV10-3,CAISDHREYTNEKLFF
TRBV15,CATSRDPSGRVEQYF
TRBV6-5,CASSRGEKLFF
TRBV19,CASSTIWDKSYEQYF
TRBV11-1,CASSLGTSPDTQYF
TRBV19,CASSIASTDTQYF
TRBV30,CAWSTGGETQYF
TRBV9,CASSVSGARNNEQFF
TRBV4-3,CASSLTQEGNYGYTF
TRBV7-2,CASSFSNEKLFF
TRBV10-3,CAISESDRNYGYTF
TRBV19,CASSPLDSLYEQYF
TRBV5-1,CASSFALARDSQETQYF